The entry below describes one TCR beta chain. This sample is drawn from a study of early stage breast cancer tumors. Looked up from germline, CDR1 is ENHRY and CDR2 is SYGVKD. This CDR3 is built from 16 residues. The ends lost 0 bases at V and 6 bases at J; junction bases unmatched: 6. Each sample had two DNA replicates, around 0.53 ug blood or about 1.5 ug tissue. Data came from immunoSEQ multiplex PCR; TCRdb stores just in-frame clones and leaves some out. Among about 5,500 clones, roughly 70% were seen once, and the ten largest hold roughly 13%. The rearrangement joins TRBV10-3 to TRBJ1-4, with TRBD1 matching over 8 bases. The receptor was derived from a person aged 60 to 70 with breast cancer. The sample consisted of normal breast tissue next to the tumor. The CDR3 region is CAISESLGQGYEKLFF. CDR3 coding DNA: TGTGCCATCAGTGAGTCCCTAGGACAGGGCTATGAAAAACTGTTTTTT.